Below are 19 T cell receptor beta chains sequenced from a single sample in a study of radiation and T cells in renal cell carcinoma. Repertoires were generated with immunoSEQ multiplex PCR, while TCRdb's copy carries only in-frame clones and drops some. The sample carries roughly 130,000 clones, roughly 88% recorded once. As for time point: baseline pretreatment blood. Treatment indicated: 15 Gy SBRT to primary tumor, nephrectomy 4 weeks later. The sequencing used blood, collected from a patient whose treatment included radiotherapy and nephrectomy. The origin of the receptors is a woman aged 50 to 65 with renal cell carcinoma.

V usage is TRBV14 and J usage is TRBJ2-7; D may be TRBD2 (5 bases). Trimming pared 3 bases from V and 2 bases from J, leaving 14 bases between. The CDR3 covers 15 residues. Germline V gene sequence: CDR1 SGHDN, CDR2 FVKESK. The CDR3 nucleotides are TGTGCCAGCAGCCAGGAACTAGGTGTCCCCTACGAGCAGTACTTC. It codes for CASSQELGVPYEQYF.

The chain is built from TRBV6-5 and TRBJ1-2; no firm D call. Germline assignment: CDR1 MNHEY and CDR2 SVGAGI. The CDR3 is 14 residues long. V was shortened by 6 bases and J by 4 bases, with 15 bases between the two germline ends. The DNA of the CDR3 is TGTGCCAGCAGGGCGGGTCGGGGTGTCTATGGCTACACCTTC. Protein product: CASRAGRGVYGYTF.

In DNA form, the CDR3 reads TGTGCCAGCAGCTTGGAGGCAGGGGGTGATCCCGTGTACTTC. It encodes CASSLEAGGDPVYF. The rearrangement links TRBV5-4 to TRBJ2-4; 7 bases fit TRBD1. J was trimmed by 15 bases and V by 0 bases; bases with no gene match: 12. The CDR3 has 14 amino acids. Germline CDR1 SGHNT, CDR2 YYREEE (reference sequence).

This chain links TRBV5-1 with TRBJ2-7; no reliable D call. Trimming removed 5 bases from V and 3 bases from J, with 9 bases in between. Germline CDR1 SGHRS, CDR2 YFSETQ. The CDR3 contains 12 residues. CDR3 coding DNA: TGCGCCAGCAGGGCTGAACTCTACGAGCAGTACTTC. Encoded protein: CASRAELYEQYF.

The chain couples TRBV5-8 to TRBJ2-2; unclear D gene. The CDR3 extends over 14 amino acids. V was trimmed by 1 base and J by 0 bases, leaving 4 bases between them. Germline assignment: CDR1 SGHTS and CDR2 YDEGEE. CDR3 bases: TGTGCCAGCAGCTTGCGGTCGAACACCGGGGAGCTGTTTTTT. This sequence encodes CASSLRSNTGELFF.

J is TRBJ1-1 and V is TRBV25-1; D is undetermined. Germline V CDR1 and CDR2: MGHDK, SYGVNS. The CDR3 length is 17 residues. The V end lost 3 bases, the J end lost 0 bases, and 17 bases lay between the germline ends. The CDR3 region has the DNA TGTGCCAGCAGTGATGAGGAGACGGCCTACATGAACACTGAAGCTTTCTTT. Encoded protein: CASSDEETAYMNTEAFF.

CDR3: CASSLGGRSYNEQFF. The CDR3 DNA reads TGTGCCAGCAGCCTCGGGGGCAGATCCTACAATGAGCAGTTCTTC. The chain employs TRBV5-8 and TRBJ2-1; D tentatively fits TRBD1 or TRBD2 (6 bases each). Germline lookup yields CDR1 SGHTS and CDR2 YDEGEE. The V end lost 4 bases, the J end lost 1 base, and 12 bases lay between the germline ends. The CDR3 is 15 amino acids.

This clone was found once. The chain joins TRBV5-1 to TRBJ1-3; D remains unclear. Germline V gene data show CDR1 as SGHRS and CDR2 as YFSETQ. The CDR3 runs 15 residues. V shed 0 bases and J shed 4 bases, with 11 bases lying between them. The CDR3 reads CASSLASSGGNTIYF. The CDR3 DNA reads TGCGCCAGCAGCTTGGCCTCCTCGGGAGGAAACACCATATATTTT.

The rearrangement links TRBV18 to TRBJ2-7; D may be TRBD2 (5 bases). Germline assignment: CDR1 KGHSH and CDR2 LQKENI. V was cut by 3 bases and J by 3 bases, with 9 bases left in between. There are 13 residues in the CDR3. The CDR3 DNA follows: TGTGCCAGCTCACCTTCTCGGGGCTACGAGCAGTACTTC. It encodes CASSPSRGYEQYF.

The chain joins TRBV5-4 to TRBJ2-6; D possibly corresponds to TRBD2 (5 bases). The CDR3 covers 16 residues. Germline V gene data show CDR1 as SGHNT and CDR2 as YYREEE (reference sequence). Trimming took 0 bases from V and 3 from J, leaving 10 bases between them. The CDR3: CASSLGGINGANVLTF. The DNA for the CDR3 is TGTGCCAGCAGCTTGGGAGGGATTAATGGGGCCAACGTCCTGACTTTC.

This clone has just a few counts. The same CDR3 also results from other DNA sequences found in this sample. CDR3 sequence reads: CASNLQGSTEAFF. The CDR3, as DNA: TGTGCCAGCAACCTACAGGGTAGCACTGAAGCTTTCTTT. The J gene is TRBJ1-1, the V gene TRBV6-5, with a tentative D call TRBD1 (6 bases). The CDR3 extends over 13 amino acids. V was clipped by 7 bases and J by 4 bases, with 13 bases between them. CDR1 is MNHEY and CDR2 is SVGAGI in the germline V gene.

The gene calls are TRBV2 and TRBJ2-6; 7 bases are a match to TRBD1. In germline, CDR1 is SNHLY, CDR2 FYNNEI. Trimming took 7 bases from V and 1 from J; bases not matched to a gene: 4. CDR3 length: 15 residues. The CDR3, as DNA: TGTGCCAGCACTTTACAGGGGTCTGGGGCCAACGTCCTGACTTTC. Protein sequence: CASTLQGSGANVLTF.

The CDR3 loop is CASSIVPRSHRQPQHF. CDR3 DNA sequence: TGCGCCAGCAGTATCGTCCCACGTTCACATCGGCAGCCCCAGCATTTT. V is TRBV23-1 and J is TRBJ1-5; D is undetermined. TRBV23-1 is annotated as an ORF whose role is uncertain. CDR3 length: 16 residues. V lost 5 bases, J lost 7 bases, and 21 bases lay in between.

This chain uses TRBV4-2 with TRBJ1-2, with TRBD1 matching over 8 bases. Germline-derived CDR1 and CDR2 are LGHNA and YNFKEQ. Losses at the gene ends were 1 base for V and 3 bases for J; bases not matched to a gene: 7. The CDR3 spans 16 residues. In DNA form, the CDR3 reads TGTGCCAGCAGCCAAGGGGGACAGGAGTTATACTATGGCTACACCTTC. Translated: CASSQGGQELYYGYTF.

The chain combines TRBV18 with TRBJ1-1; D gene ambiguous. The CDR3 contains 15 residues. V was trimmed by 3 bases and J by 1 base, leaving 12 bases between them. Germline CDR1 and CDR2: KGHSH and LQKENI. CDR3 nucleotide sequence: TGTGCCAGCTCACCGCTGGCCCTAGGGAACACTGAAGCTTTCTTT. This translates into CASSPLALGNTEAFF.

This chain connects TRBV5-6 to TRBJ1-1; D possibly corresponds to TRBD1 (5 bases). Germline values: CDR1 SGHDT, CDR2 YYEEEE. With 10 bases removed from V and 4 bases from J, the gap between germline ends came to 20 bases. The CDR3 contains 14 residues. The CDR3 DNA follows: TGTGCCTCAGCTTTAAGGGGCGTAGGCACTGAAGCTTTCTTT. Its translation is CASALRGVGTEAFF.

The rearrangement joins TRBV2 to TRBJ1-5; D might be TRBD1 (6 bases). CDR1 is SNHLY, CDR2 FYNNEI, per germline. V lost 7 bases to trimming and J lost 5 bases, with 15 bases between them. The length of the CDR3 is 14 residues. The CDR3 region is CASTRGGADQPQHF. Here the CDR3 DNA reads TGTGCCAGCACTCGGGGGGGGGCCGATCAGCCCCAGCATTTT.

The J gene is TRBJ2-5, the V gene TRBV9, with D perhaps matching TRBD1 (6 bases). The germline gives CDR1 SGDLS, CDR2 YYNGEE. The CDR3 length is 16 residues. Trimming took off 3 bases at V and 1 base at J, with 16 bases between the two ends. The CDR3 region is CASSARDNPFQETQYF. CDR3 bases: TGTGCCAGCAGCGCCAGGGACAATCCCTTCCAAGAGACCCAGTACTTC.

The rearrangement joins TRBV5-6 to TRBJ2-7, with TRBD1 identical over 8 bases. CDR1 is SGHDT, CDR2 YYEEEE, per germline. This CDR3 has 16 amino acids. Trimming at V came to 4 bases and at J to 2 bases, leaving 11 bases not matched to a gene. The CDR3 bases are TGTGCCAGCAGCCTCGACAGGGGAAGAACCCCCTACGAGCAGTACTTC. Translating it yields CASSLDRGRTPYEQYF.